Listed below are T cell receptor beta chains from one sample, sequenced in a study of technical replicates of blood from several donors. The table came from immunoSEQ multiplex PCR; TCRdb's copy has only in-frame clones and leaves some out. The sample consists of under 85,000 clones, 93% of them appearing once. Material for sequencing was T cells isolated from PBMCs. The source of these receptors is a human donor in good health. Both conserved end residues are part of each CDR3. D genes are given only for firm matches. A row's size may be missing; if present it is once, few, many or a size class.

j_call d_call clone_size v_call cdr3_nt cdr3_aa
TRBJ2-5 - - TRBV5-1 TGCGCCAGCAGCTTGCTTTCTAGCAGCGAGACCCAGTACTTC CASSLLSSSETQYF
TRBJ1-6 - - TRBV27 TGTGCCAGCAGTTTAAGTGGTGCGATAGTTCATGTCCTCCACTTT CASSLSGAIVHVLHF
TRBJ1-2 TRBD1 - TRBV11-3 TGTGCCAGCGGATTCCCAGGGGGCGGCTACACCTTC CASGFPGGGYTF
TRBJ2-5 TRBD2 - TRBV5-1 TGCGCCAGCGGACCTAGCGGGTTCCAAGAGACCCAGTACTTC CASGPSGFQETQYF
TRBJ2-7 - once TRBV28 TGTGCCAGCAGTTTTCCTCTCTACGAGCAGTACTTC CASSFPLYEQYF
TRBJ1-2 - - TRBV6-5 TGTGCCAGCAGTTTATTCGGACATTTGGGTAACTATGGCTACACCTTC CASSLFGHLGNYGYTF
TRBJ1-1 - - TRBV19 TGTGCCAGTAGTTCCCGGGTAATGCTAGCTTTCTTT CASSSRVMLAFF
TRBJ1-2 - - TRBV7-9 TGTGCCAGCAGCTTAGCGGGAGCGGGGTTCGGCTACACCTTC CASSLAGAGFGYTF
TRBJ2-7 TRBD1 - TRBV4-1 TGCGCCAGCAGCCAACCGGGACAGGGCTCCTACGAGCAGTACTTC CASSQPGQGSYEQYF
TRBJ2-2 - - TRBV29-1 TGCAGCGTTGAAGATCGAGGCCACACCGGGGAGCTGTTTTTT CSVEDRGHTGELFF